The sequence of this T cell receptor beta chain was determined in a study of blood T cell repertoires in COVID-19. V lost 4 bases, J lost 3 bases, and 5 bases stayed unmatched. There are 14 residues in the CDR3. Per the germline V gene, CDR1 is MDHEN and CDR2 is SYDVKM. The protocol was immunoSEQ multiplex PCR, while the TCRdb copy is restricted to in-frame clones and leaves out a portion. This repertoire shows around 270,000 clones, 70% to 90% found once; its top ten account for 0.75% to 0.95%. The receptor's source is a human donor with COVID-19, enrolled during active disease. The donor label of this sample is uncertain. V is TRBV28 and J is TRBJ2-5, with 7 bases aligning to TRBD2. Sequenced: peripheral blood. CDR3 protein: CASSSQRGEETQYF. The CDR3 coding sequence is TGTGCCAGCAGTTCCCAACGGGGGGAAGAGACCCAGTACTTC.